Presented here are 13 T cell receptor beta chains from one specimen sequenced in a study of cytomegalovirus exposure and HLA in healthy donors. PCR amplification relied on 60 Vbeta primers (plus 13 Jbeta primers). The method was immunoSEQ multiplex PCR; TCRdb's version includes in-frame clones alone and lacks a portion of them. The table includes about 100,000 clones, 60% to 85% detected once. The sequencing input was PBMCs. The receptors come from a man aged 45 to 65 in good health and CMV-seropositive.

The V call is TRBV7-2, the J call TRBJ1-1; possibly TRBD1 for D (5 bases). The CDR3 extends over 14 amino acids. V lost 3 bases and J 4 bases, leaving 12 bases between the germline ends. CDR1 and CDR2 (germline): SGHTA, FQGNSA. The CDR3 sequence is CASSLSGRGTEAFF. DNA of the CDR3: TGTGCCAGCAGCTTGTCGGGGAGGGGCACTGAAGCTTTCTTT.

The rearrangement joins TRBV7-6 to TRBJ2-1, with TRBD1 as a possible D gene (6 bases). The CDR3 is 15 residues long. Germline CDR1 SGHVS, CDR2 FNYEAQ. Between the trimmed V and J ends, which lost 1 base and 8 bases, there was a span of 15 bases. The CDR3 loop is CASSLVATGHDEQFF. The CDR3 region has the DNA TGTGCCAGCAGCTTAGTTGCGACAGGCCATGATGAGCAGTTCTTC.

The chain is built from TRBV5-6 and TRBJ1-2; tentatively, D is TRBD1 (5 bases). Trimming shortened V by 3 bases and J by 10 bases, and 16 bases separated the two germline ends. Germline-derived CDR1 and CDR2 are SGHDT and YYEEEE. The length of the CDR3 is 13 residues. In DNA, the CDR3 is TGTGCCAGCAGCTGGGGGACTGAGAGCCTCTACACCTTC. Protein: CASSWGTESLYTF.

The V call is TRBV27, the J call TRBJ2-1, with 7 nucleotides matching TRBD2. There are 15 residues in the CDR3. Trimming took 5 bases from V and 0 from J; bases not matched to a gene: 4. Looked up from germline, CDR1 is MNHEY and CDR2 is SMNVEV (reference sequence). The CDR3 region has the DNA TGTGCCAGCAGTCTACTAGCGAGCTCCTACAATGAGCAGTTCTTC. Protein sequence: CASSLLASSYNEQFF.

J is TRBJ1-4 and V is TRBV4-3; D perhaps matches TRBD1 (5 bases). V dropped 3 bases and J dropped 8 bases, with 10 bases sitting between them. The CDR3 runs to 13 residues. Germline loops: CDR1 LGHNA, CDR2 YSLEER. CDR3 amino acids: CASSHGGGEKLFF. The CDR3, as DNA: TGCGCCAGCAGCCACGGGGGAGGGGAAAAACTGTTTTTT.

The chain is built from TRBV9 and TRBJ1-1, with unresolved D. Deletions cut 1 base from V and 1 base from J, with 5 bases between. The CDR3 totals 13 residues. Looked up from germline, CDR1 is SGDLS and CDR2 is YYNGEE. The CDR3 sequence is CASSVLRNTEAFF. The CDR3 bases are TGTGCCAGCAGCGTACTCAGGAACACTGAAGCTTTCTTT. Variable domain in full (rest from reference TRBV9 and TRBJ1-1): DSGVTQTPKHLITATGQRVTLRCSPRSGDLSVYWYQQSLDQGLQFLIQYYNGEERAKGNILERFSAQQFPDLHSELNLSSLELGDSALYFCASSVLRNTEAFFGQGTRLTVV.

The gene calls are TRBV7-6 and TRBJ1-3; 11 bases line up with TRBD1. Germline trimming cut 4 bases from V and 6 bases from J; bases unmatched to any gene: 8. The CDR3 is 16 residues long. The germline V gene encodes CDR1 SGHVS and CDR2 FNYEAQ. This CDR3 is CASSSKPGQGENTIYF. CDR3 DNA sequence: TGTGCCAGCAGCTCCAAGCCGGGACAGGGGGAAAACACCATATATTTT.

This rearrangement joins TRBV5-1 to TRBJ2-1, with 8 positions matching TRBD1. V trimming: 0 bases; J trimming: 2 bases; junction bases outside the gene matches: 7. From germline, CDR1 is SGHRS and CDR2 YFSETQ. The length of the CDR3 is 17 residues. The CDR3 DNA is TGCGCCAGCAGCTTGGACAGGGGGTCAACGCCCTACAATGAGCAGTTCTTC. This codes for CASSLDRGSTPYNEQFF.

The V call is TRBV19, the J call TRBJ1-6; 9 bases match TRBD1. The CDR3 covers 15 residues. Per germline, CDR1 LNHDA and CDR2 SQIVND (reference sequence). Trimming cost V 7 bases and J 7 bases; bases outside gene matches: 8. The CDR3 bases are TGTGCCAGTACCACGGCACAGGGGGCGAATTCACCCCTCCACTTT. It is translated as CASTTAQGANSPLHF.

The chain carries TRBV5-8 and TRBJ2-3, with D perhaps matching TRBD1 (5 bases). The germline V and J ends were trimmed by 2 bases and 5 bases, with 6 bases remaining between them. Germline values: CDR1 SGHTS, CDR2 YDEGEE. This CDR3 contains 12 residues. CDR3 protein: CASSFDRDTQYF. Here the CDR3 DNA reads TGTGCCAGCAGCTTCGACAGAGATACGCAGTATTTT. Using reference TRBV5-8 and TRBJ2-3 for the parts outside the CDR3, the full variable domain is EAGVTQSPTHLIKTRGQQATLRCSPISGHTSVYWYQQALGLGLQFLLWYDEGEERNRGNFPPRFSGRQFPNYSSELNVNALELEDSALYLCASSFDRDTQYFGPGTRLTVL.

The genes are TRBV5-6 and TRBJ1-4, with 9 bases that match TRBD1. CDR3 length equals 15 residues. Germline V lookup: CDR1 SGHDT, CDR2 YYEEEE. V lost 2 bases and J lost 5; bases outside the gene matches: 4. The CDR3 protein is CASSFIGTGNEKLFF. CDR3 DNA: TGTGCCAGCAGCTTTATTGGGACAGGGAATGAAAAACTGTTTTTT.

The rearrangement links TRBV19 to TRBJ2-7; 8 bases agree with TRBD1. The length of the CDR3 is 14 residues. With 5 bases clipped from V and 9 bases from J, the junction kept 12 bases outside the gene matches. Per the germline V gene, CDR1 is LNHDA and CDR2 is SQIVND (reference sequence). DNA for the CDR3: TGTGCCAGTAGTTTCGGGACAGGAGCTAACGCGCAGTACTTC. It codes for CASSFGTGANAQYF.

This clone was observed a few times. The V call is TRBV9, the J call TRBJ2-7; no reliable D call. V lost 3 bases and J 2 bases, leaving 12 bases between the germline ends. Germline V gene data show CDR1 as SGDLS and CDR2 as YYNGEE. There are 14 residues in the CDR3. The CDR3 DNA reads as TGTGCCAGCAGCGCTGCCGGGTCGACCTACGAGCAGTACTTC. Its protein is CASSAAGSTYEQYF.